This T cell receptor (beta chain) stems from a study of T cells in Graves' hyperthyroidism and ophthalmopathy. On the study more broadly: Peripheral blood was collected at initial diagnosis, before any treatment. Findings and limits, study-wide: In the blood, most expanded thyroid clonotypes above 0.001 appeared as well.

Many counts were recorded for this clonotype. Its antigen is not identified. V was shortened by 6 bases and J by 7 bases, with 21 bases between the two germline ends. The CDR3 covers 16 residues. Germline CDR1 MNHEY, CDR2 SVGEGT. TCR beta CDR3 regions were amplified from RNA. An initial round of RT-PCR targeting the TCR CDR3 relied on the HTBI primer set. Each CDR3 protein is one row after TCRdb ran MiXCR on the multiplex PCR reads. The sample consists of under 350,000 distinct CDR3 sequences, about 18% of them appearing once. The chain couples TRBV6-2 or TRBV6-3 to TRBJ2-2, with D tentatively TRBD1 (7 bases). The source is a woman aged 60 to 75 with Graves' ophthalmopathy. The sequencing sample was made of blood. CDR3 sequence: CASSTRGTEGGGELFF. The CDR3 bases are TGTGCCAGCAGCACCCGGGGGACAGAAGGAGGCGGGGAGCTGTTTTTT.